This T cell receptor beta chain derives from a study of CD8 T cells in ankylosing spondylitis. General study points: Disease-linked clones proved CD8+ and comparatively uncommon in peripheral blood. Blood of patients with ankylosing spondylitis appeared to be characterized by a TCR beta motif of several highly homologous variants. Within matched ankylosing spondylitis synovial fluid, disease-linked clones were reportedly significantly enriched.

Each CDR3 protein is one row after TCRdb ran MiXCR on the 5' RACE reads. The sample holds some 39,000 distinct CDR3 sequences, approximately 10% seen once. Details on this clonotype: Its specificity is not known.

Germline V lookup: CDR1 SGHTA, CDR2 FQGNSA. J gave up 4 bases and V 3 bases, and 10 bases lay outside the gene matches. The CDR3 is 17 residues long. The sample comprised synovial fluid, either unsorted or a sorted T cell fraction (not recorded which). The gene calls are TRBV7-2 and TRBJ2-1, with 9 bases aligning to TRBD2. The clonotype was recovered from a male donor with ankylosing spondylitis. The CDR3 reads CASSLGREGRIYNEQFF. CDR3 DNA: TGTGCCAGCAGCTTGGGGCGGGAGGGCCGGATATACAATGAGCAGTTCTTC. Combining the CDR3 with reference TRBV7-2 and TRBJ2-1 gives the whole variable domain GAGVSQSPSNKVTEKGKDVELRCDPISGHTALYWYRQSLGQGLEFLIYFQGNSAPDKSGLPSDRFSAERTGGSVSTLTIQRTQQEDSAVYLCASSLGREGRIYNEQFFGPGTRLTVL.